This TCR beta chain comes out of a study of cytomegalovirus exposure and HLA in healthy donors. The PCR made use of 60 Vbeta and 13 Jbeta primers. The protocol was immunoSEQ multiplex PCR, while the TCRdb copy is restricted to in-frame clones and leaves out a portion. The data hold fewer than 150,000 clones, with roughly 70% observed a single time. Whole-study results and caveats: In a later analysis, specific HLA alleles were associated with approximately 16,000 TCR beta sequences at a 0.05 false discovery rate. Rates of TCR association differed by HLA locus in a later analysis, with DRB1 highest and HLA-C lowest.

Trimming shortened V by 1 base and J by 2 bases, and 12 bases separated the two germline ends. Germline values: CDR1 SGHAT, CDR2 FQNNGV. There are 16 residues in the CDR3. About this clone itself: Its antigen remains unknown.

The sequenced sample consisted of PBMCs. J is TRBJ2-1 and V is TRBV11-2; D gene unclear. This sequence was found in a human donor in good health. The CDR3 bases are TGTGCCAGCAGCTTAGCGGTGGCAGAGGCCTACAATGAGCAGTTCTTC. This translates into CASSLAVAEAYNEQFF.